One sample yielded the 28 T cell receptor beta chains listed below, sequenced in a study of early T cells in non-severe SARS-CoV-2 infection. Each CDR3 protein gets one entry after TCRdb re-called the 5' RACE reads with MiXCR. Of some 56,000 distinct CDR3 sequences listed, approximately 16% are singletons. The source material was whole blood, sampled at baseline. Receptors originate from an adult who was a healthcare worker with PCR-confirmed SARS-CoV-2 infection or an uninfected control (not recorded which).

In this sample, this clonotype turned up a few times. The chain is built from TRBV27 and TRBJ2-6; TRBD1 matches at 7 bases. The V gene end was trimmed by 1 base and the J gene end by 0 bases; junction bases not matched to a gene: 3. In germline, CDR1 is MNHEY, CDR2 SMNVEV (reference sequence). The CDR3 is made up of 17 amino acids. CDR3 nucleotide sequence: TGTGCCAGCAGTTTATATCCAGGGGGCTCTGGGGCCAACGTCCTGACTTTC. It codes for CASSLYPGGSGANVLTF.

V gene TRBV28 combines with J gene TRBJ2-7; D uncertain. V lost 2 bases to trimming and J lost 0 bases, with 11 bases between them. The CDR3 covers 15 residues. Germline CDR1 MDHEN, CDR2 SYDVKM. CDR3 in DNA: TGTGCCAGCAGTTTACCCCTATTTAGCTCCTACGAGCAGTACTTC. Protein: CASSLPLFSSYEQYF.

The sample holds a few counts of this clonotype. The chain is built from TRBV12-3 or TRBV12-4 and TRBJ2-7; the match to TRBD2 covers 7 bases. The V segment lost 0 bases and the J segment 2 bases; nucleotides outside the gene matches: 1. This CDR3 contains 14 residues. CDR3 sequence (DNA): TGTGCCAGCAGTTTAGCGAGCGGGGCCTACGAGCAGTACTTC. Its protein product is CASSLASGAYEQYF.

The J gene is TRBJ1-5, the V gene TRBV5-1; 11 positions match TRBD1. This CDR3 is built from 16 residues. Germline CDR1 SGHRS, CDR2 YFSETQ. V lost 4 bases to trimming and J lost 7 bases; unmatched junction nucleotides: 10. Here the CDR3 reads CASSVDPGQGDQPQHF. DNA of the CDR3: TGCGCCAGCAGCGTCGACCCGGGACAGGGGGACCAGCCCCAGCATTTT. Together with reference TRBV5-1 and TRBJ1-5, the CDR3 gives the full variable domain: KAGVTQTPRYLIKTRGQQVTLSCSPISGHRSVSWYQQTPGQGLQFLFEYFSETQRNKGNFPGRFSGRQFSNSRSEMNVSTLELGDSALYLCASSVDPGQGDQPQHFGDGTRLSIL.

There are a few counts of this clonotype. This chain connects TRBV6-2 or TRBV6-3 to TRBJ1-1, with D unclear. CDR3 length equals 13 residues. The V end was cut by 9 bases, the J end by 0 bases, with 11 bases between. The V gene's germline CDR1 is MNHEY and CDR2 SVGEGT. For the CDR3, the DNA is TGTGCCAGTAAACAGCTCATGAACACTGAAGCTTTCTTT. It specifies CASKQLMNTEAFF.

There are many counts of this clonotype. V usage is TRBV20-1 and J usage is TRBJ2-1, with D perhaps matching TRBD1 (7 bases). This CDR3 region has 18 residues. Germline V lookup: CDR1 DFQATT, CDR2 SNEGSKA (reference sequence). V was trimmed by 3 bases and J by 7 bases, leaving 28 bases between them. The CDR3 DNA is TGCAGTGCTAGTGTACCCAGCAGGGGGGTACAGACATTGAATGAGCAGTTCTTC. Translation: CSASVPSRGVQTLNEQFF.

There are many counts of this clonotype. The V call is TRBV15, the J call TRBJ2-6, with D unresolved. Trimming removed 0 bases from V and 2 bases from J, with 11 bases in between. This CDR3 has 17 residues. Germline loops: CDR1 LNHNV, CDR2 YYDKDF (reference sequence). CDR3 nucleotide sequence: TGTGCCACCAGCAGAGATGTATTAGGGACTGGGGCCAACGTCCTGACTTTC. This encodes CATSRDVLGTGANVLTF.

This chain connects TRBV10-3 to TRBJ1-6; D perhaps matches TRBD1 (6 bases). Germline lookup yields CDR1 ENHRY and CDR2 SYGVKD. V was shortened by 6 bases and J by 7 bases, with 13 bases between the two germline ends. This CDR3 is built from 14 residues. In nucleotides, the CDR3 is TGTGCCATCAGCGATGGGACACTCAATTCACCCCTCCACTTT. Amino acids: CAISDGTLNSPLHF.

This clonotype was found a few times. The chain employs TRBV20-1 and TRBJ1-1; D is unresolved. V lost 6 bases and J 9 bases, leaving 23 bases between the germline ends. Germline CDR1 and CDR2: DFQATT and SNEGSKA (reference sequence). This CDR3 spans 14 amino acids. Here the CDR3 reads CSAPTLGPVGKAFF. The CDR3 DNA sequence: TGCAGTGCCCCGACTCTCGGGCCAGTAGGAAAAGCTTTCTTT.

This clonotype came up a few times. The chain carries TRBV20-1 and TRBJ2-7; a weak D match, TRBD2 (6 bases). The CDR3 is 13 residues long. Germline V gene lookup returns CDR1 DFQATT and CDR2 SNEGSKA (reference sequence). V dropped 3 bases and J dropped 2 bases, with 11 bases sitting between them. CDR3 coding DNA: TGCAGTGCTAGCGGGAGTCCCACCTACGAGCAGTACTTC. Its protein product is CSASGSPTYEQYF.

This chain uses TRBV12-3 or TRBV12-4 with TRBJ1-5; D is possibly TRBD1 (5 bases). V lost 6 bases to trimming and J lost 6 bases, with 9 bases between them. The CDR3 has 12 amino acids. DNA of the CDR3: TGTGCCAGCAGCGCAGGGAGTCAGCCCCAGCATTTT. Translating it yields CASSAGSQPQHF.

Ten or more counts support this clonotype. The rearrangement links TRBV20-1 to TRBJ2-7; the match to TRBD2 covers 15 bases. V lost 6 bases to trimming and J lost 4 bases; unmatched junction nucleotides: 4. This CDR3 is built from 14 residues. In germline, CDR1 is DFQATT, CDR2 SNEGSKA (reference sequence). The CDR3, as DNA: TGCAGTGCGAGGACTAGCGGGAGGGAGTACGAGCAGTACTTC. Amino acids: CSARTSGREYEQYF.

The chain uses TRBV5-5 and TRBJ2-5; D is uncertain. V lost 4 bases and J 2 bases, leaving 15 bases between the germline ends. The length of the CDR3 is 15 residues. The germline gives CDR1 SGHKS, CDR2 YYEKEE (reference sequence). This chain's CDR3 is CASSRYDQRQETQYF. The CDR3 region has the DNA TGTGCCAGCAGCCGATACGATCAAAGACAAGAGACCCAGTACTTC.

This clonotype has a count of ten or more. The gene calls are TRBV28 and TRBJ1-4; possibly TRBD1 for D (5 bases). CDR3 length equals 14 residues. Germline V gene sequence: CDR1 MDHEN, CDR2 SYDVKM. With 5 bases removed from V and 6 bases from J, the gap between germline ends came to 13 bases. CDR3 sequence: CASSAARGHEKLFF. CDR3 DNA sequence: TGTGCCAGCAGTGCAGCAAGGGGCCATGAAAAACTGTTTTTT.

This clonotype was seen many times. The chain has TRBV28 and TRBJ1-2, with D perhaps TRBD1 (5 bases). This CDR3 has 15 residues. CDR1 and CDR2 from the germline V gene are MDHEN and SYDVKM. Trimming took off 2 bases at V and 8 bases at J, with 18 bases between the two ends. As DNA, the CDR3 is TGTGCCAGCAGTTTAGTCCCACCGGGGGGATGGGGCTACACCTTC. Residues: CASSLVPPGGWGYTF.

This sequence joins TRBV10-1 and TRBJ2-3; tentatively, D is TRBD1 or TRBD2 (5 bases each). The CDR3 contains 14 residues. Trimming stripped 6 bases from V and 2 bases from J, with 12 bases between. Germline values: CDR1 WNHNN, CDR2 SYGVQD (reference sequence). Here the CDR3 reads CASRGRGATDTQYF. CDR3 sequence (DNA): TGCGCCAGCAGAGGACGAGGGGCCACAGATACGCAGTATTTT.

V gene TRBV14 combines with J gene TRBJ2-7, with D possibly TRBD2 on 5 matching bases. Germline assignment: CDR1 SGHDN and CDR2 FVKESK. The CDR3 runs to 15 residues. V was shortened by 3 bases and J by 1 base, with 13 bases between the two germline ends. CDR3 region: CASSQLDYPSYEQYF. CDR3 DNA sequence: TGTGCCAGCAGCCAGTTAGACTACCCATCCTACGAGCAGTACTTC.

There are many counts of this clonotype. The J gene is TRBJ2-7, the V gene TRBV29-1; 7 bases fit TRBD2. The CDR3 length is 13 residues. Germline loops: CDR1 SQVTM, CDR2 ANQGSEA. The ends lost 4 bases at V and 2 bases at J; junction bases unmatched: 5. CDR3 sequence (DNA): TGCAGCGTTGGCTCTAGCGGAGCCTACGAGCAGTACTTC. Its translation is CSVGSSGAYEQYF.

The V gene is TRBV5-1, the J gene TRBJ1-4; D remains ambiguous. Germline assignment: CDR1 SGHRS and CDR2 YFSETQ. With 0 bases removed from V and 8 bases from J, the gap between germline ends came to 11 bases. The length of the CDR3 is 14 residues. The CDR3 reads CASSLEPGREKLFF. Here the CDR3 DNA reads TGCGCCAGCAGCTTGGAGCCCGGTAGGGAAAAACTGTTTTTT.

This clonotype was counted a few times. The CDR3 bases are TGCGCCAGCCGGCGACCGGGTTCCAATGAAAAACTGTTTTTT. It yields the protein CASRRPGSNEKLFF. The V and J genes are TRBV10-2 and TRBJ1-4; D remains ambiguous. This CDR3 comprises 14 residues. Germline V gene data show CDR1 as WSHSY and CDR2 as SAAADI. Trimming took off 8 bases at V and 5 bases at J, with 15 bases between the two ends.

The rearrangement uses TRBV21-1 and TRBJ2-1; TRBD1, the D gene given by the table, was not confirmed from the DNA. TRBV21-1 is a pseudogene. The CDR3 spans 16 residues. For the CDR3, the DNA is TGTGCCAGCAGCAAAGAAGGGGACAGGGTGGGCAATGAGCAGTTCTTC. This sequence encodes CASSKEGDRVGNEQFF.

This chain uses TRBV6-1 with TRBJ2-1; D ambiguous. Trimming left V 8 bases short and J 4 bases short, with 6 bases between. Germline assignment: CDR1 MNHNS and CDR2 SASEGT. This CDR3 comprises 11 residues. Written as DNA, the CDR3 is TGTGCCAGCGGCCTATACAATGAGCAGTTCTTC. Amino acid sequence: CASGLYNEQFF.

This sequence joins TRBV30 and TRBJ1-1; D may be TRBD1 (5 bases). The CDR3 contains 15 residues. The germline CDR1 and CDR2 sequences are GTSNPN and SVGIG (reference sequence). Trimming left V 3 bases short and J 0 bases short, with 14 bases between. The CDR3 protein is CAWREDIRMNTEAFF. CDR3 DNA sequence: TGTGCCTGGAGGGAGGACATAAGGATGAACACTGAAGCTTTCTTT.

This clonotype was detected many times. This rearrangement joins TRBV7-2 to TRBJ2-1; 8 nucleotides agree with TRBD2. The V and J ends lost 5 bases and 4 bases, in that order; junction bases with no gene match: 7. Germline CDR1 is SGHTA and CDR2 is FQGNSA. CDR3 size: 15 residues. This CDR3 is CASSPRGGRYNEQFF. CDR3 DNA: TGTGCCAGCAGCCCACGCGGGGGGCGGTACAATGAGCAGTTCTTC.

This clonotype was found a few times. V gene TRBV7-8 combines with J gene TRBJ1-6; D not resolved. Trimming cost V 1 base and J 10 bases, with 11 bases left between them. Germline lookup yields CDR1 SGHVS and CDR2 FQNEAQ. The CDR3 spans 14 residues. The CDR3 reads CASSLEHGASPLHF. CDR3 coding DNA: TGTGCCAGCAGCTTAGAACACGGAGCCTCACCCCTCCACTTT. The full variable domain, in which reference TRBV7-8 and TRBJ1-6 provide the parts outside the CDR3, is GAGVSQSPRYKVAKRGQDVALRCDPISGHVSLFWYQQALGQGPEFLTYFQNEAQLDKSGLPSDRFFAERPEGSVSTLKIQRTQQEDSAVYLCASSLEHGASPLHFGNGTRLTVT.

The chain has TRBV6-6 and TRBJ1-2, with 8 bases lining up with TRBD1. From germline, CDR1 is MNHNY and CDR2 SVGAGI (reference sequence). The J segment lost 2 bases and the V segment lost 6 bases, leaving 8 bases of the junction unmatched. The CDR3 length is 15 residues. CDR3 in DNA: TGTGCCAGCAGCAACCCAGGGGGCAGCAACTATGGCTACACCTTC. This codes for CASSNPGGSNYGYTF.

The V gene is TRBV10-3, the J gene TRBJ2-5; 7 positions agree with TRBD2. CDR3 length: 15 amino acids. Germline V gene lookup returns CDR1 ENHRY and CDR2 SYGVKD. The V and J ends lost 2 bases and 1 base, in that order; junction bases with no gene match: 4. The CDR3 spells CAISEASGVQETQYF. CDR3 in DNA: TGTGCCATCAGTGAGGCTAGCGGCGTCCAAGAGACCCAGTACTTC.

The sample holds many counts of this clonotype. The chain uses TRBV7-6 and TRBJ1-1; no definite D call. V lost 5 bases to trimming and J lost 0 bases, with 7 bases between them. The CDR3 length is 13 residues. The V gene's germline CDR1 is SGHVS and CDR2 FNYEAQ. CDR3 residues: CASSQHMNTEAFF. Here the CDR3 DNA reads TGTGCCAGCAGCCAGCACATGAACACTGAAGCTTTCTTT.